The 10 T cell receptor beta chains given below trace back to one sample, sequenced in a study of cytomegalovirus exposure and HLA in healthy donors. The PCR used 60 Vbeta and 13 Jbeta primers. Using immunoSEQ multiplex PCR, the repertoire was profiled, and TCRdb retains in-frame clones only, with some absent. The sample contains fewer than 130,000 clones, less than 80% of which appear only once. Sequencing was done on a sample of PBMCs. The receptors come from a middle-aged woman in good health and CMV-seronegative.

The chain employs TRBV29-1 and TRBJ1-4; 8 nucleotides line up with TRBD1. Germline V CDR1 and CDR2: SQVTM, ANQGSEA. The CDR3 has 13 residues. The V segment lost 6 bases and the J segment 7 bases; nucleotides outside the gene matches: 7. The CDR3 DNA is TGCAGCGTCGCGACAGGGGTTGGTGAAAAACTGTTTTTT. It encodes CSVATGVGEKLFF.

This clone showed up just once. The chain has TRBV7-6 and TRBJ1-1; 8 bases match TRBD1. The germline gives CDR1 SGHVS, CDR2 FNYEAQ. The CDR3 contains 16 residues. J was trimmed by 0 bases and V by 0 bases; bases with no gene match: 3. CDR3 sequence (DNA): TGTGCCAGCAGCTTAGCGCAGGACAGGGTGAACACTGAAGCTTTCTTT. Amino acid sequence: CASSLAQDRVNTEAFF.

The chain uses TRBV19 and TRBJ2-1; 11 nucleotides line up with TRBD2. The CDR3 length is 15 residues. Per the germline V gene, CDR1 is LNHDA and CDR2 is SQIVND (reference sequence). Trimming removed 3 bases from V and 6 bases from J; junction bases left unmatched: 4. The CDR3 bases are TGTGCCAGTAGTATTGGGACTAGCGGAGTCAATGAGCAGTTCTTC. Translated, it gives CASSIGTSGVNEQFF.

Only a few counts were recorded for this clone. This chain connects TRBV27 to TRBJ2-1; TRBD2 matches 14 bases. The CDR3 consists of 17 residues. Germline assignment: CDR1 MNHEY and CDR2 SMNVEV (reference sequence). V was pared by 3 bases and J by 4 bases, with 5 bases of the junction left unmatched. The DNA of the CDR3 is TGTGCCAGCAGTTTCGGGACTAGCGGGAGCCATTACAATGAGCAGTTCTTC. Amino acids: CASSFGTSGSHYNEQFF.

The rearrangement uses TRBV9 and TRBJ2-4, with TRBD1 matching 8 bases. Germline-derived CDR1 and CDR2 are SGDLS and YYNGEE. J gave up 7 bases and V 3 bases, and 3 bases lay outside the gene matches. The CDR3 consists of 13 residues. CDR3 in amino acids: CASSAGGANIQYF. CDR3 bases: TGTGCCAGCAGCGCAGGGGGCGCGAACATTCAGTACTTC.

The J gene is TRBJ1-4, the V gene TRBV6-5; a weak D match, TRBD1 (6 bases). Germline V gene lookup returns CDR1 MNHEY and CDR2 SVGAGI. The CDR3 contains 15 residues. V lost 5 bases and J 4 bases, leaving 14 bases between the germline ends. The CDR3 loop is CASSLGGGVNEKLFF. DNA of the CDR3: TGTGCCAGCAGTCTAGGGGGGGGCGTTAATGAAAAACTGTTTTTT.

The J gene is TRBJ1-2, the V gene TRBV7-2; no reliable D call. This CDR3 is built from 12 residues. V was shortened by 0 bases and J by 7 bases, with 6 bases between the two germline ends. From germline, CDR1 is SGHTA and CDR2 FQGNSA. CDR3 region: CASSLARSGYTF. CDR3 in DNA: TGTGCCAGCAGCTTAGCGAGGAGTGGCTACACCTTC.

The V call is TRBV6-5, the J call TRBJ1-1, with D tentatively TRBD1 (6 bases). Trimming left V 0 bases short and J 7 bases short, with 12 bases between. Germline assignment: CDR1 MNHEY and CDR2 SVGAGI. This CDR3 has 14 amino acids. CDR3: CASSYSRAQGEAFF. CDR3 in DNA: TGTGCCAGCAGTTACTCGAGGGCACAGGGTGAAGCTTTCTTT.

The rearrangement joins TRBV7-8 to TRBJ2-3; 8 bases match TRBD2. V lost 0 bases, J lost 1 base, and 6 bases stayed unmatched. The CDR3 covers 17 residues. CDR1 SGHVS and CDR2 FQNEAQ come from the germline V gene. CDR3 amino acids: CASSLARDSGGTDTQYF. CDR3 nucleotide sequence: TGTGCCAGCAGCTTAGCGCGCGATAGCGGGGGCACAGATACGCAGTATTTT.

The chain uses TRBV7-9 and TRBJ2-7, with a possible D match to TRBD1 (6 bases). CDR3 length equals 15 residues. V was clipped by 5 bases and J by 5 bases, with 19 bases between them. Germline V gene lookup returns CDR1 SEHNR and CDR2 FQNEAQ (reference sequence). Here the CDR3 reads CASSPSQGRMDEQYF. CDR3 sequence (DNA): TGTGCCAGCAGCCCCTCCCAGGGGCGAATGGACGAGCAGTACTTC.